The sequence of this T cell receptor beta chain was determined in a study of cytomegalovirus exposure and HLA in healthy donors (dated by TCRdb to about 2017). Concerning the study at large: An earlier analysis of about 530 of the donors reported approximately 300 Gb of sequence data and 100 million to 120 million unique TCR beta sequences obtained from some 170 million T cells. All discovery cohort repertoires had been generated using a single sequencing platform. Among under 450 genotyped donors of the cohort, an average of approximately 240,000 unique TCR beta nucleotide sequences were sequenced per donor, around a sixth of them non-productive. Typing coverage varied by locus: roughly 620-630 donors for A, B, C, DRB1 and DQB1; more than 500 for DQA1; approximately 570 for DPA1; about 450 for DPB1. The study was designed to test whether signatures of past pathogen exposure could be identified by cataloging public T cell receptors. Several DR-DQ haplotypes were treated as single units for association and clustering because of strong linkage in the cohort. The later analysis used no new phenotypic data to find candidate immune exposures, relying instead on TCR beta sequences and their occurrence across donors. A separate validation cohort of over a hundred different subjects was used in addition to the roughly 720-subject first cohort. An earlier analysis of around 580 of the donors used high-throughput TCR beta sequencing to judge whether each TCR beta V gene segment behaved as functional or pseudogenic. HLA typing covered class I and class II loci at four-digit resolution. The study profiled the T cell repertoires of fewer than 850 subjects by immunosequencing and related them to cytomegalovirus serostatus. Donor age, sex, ethnicity and CMV serostatus were collected together with the repertoire data. An early release covering roughly 640 HLA-typed donors comprised about 300 gigabases of sequencing data and 85 million to 100 million unique TCR sequences. The study combined high-throughput TCR immunosequencing, statistical association of individual TCRs with disease status, and machine learning to predict cytomegalovirus infection status. In a later analysis, previously published TCR beta repertoires from several hundred donors were re-analyzed and high-resolution HLA genotyping was added so that TCR occurrence patterns could be studied. In a later genetic analysis, genome-wide SNP genotypes for about three fifths of the 666 donors were used, and that subset was treated as a discovery cohort. The genetic ancestry cluster associated with self-reported Caucasian donors included 81% of the roughly 400 genotyped donors.

With respect to this clone: The antigen it binds to is not known. No much larger clonotype is one base removed from it; base qualities were not supplied.

The method was the immunoSEQ multiplex PCR assay. The multiplex PCR relied on a mix of 60 forward primers for TCR Vbeta segments and 13 reverse primers for TCR Jbeta segments. The CDR3 region of rearranged TCR beta genes was amplified from genomic DNA with a multiplex PCR assay. The Illumina HiSeq System was used to sequence the amplified TCR beta libraries as 87-base-pair reads. The source study handled its data this way. Across the 700 or so repertoires, a later analysis counted tens of millions of unique TCR beta chains, around 10 million of which were shared by at least two donors. To remove PCR and sequencing errors, raw reads were error-corrected and collapsed into unique sequences using a nearest-neighbor algorithm that merged closely related sequences. Alignment of CDR3 sequences to IMGT reference sequences was used to assign V, D and J gene segments. For a sequence to be retained, a match of at least six nucleotides was required to both a V gene segment and a J gene segment. A rearrangement counted as productive if the CDR3 had no stop codons and remained in frame with V and J, and every other rearrangement counted as non-productive. Following IMGT convention, CDR3 was defined as the stretch from the second conserved V-encoded cysteine to the conserved J-encoded phenylalanine. The earlier analysis of about 640 of the donors excluded any sequence lacking an unambiguous match to a single V gene segment. An earlier analysis of roughly 590 of the donors called V segments functional above 56.7% productive rearrangements and segregating when the between-donor standard deviation exceeded 5%. To diagnose cytomegalovirus status from the catalog of TCR beta chain sequences, a statistical classification framework was built. V and J gene assignment, in a later analysis, came from comparing TCR nucleotide sequences with IMGT/GENE-DB human TR gene sequences. The TCRdist pipeline was used in a later analysis to assign CDR3 sequences and most-parsimonious VDJ recombination scenarios. In a later analysis, each TCR beta chain was defined by its CDR3 amino acid sequence together with its V-gene family, and reads without a unique V-gene family were excluded. To address suspected cross-contamination and a sequencing artifact, a later analysis removed some 620 highly shared, low-generation-probability nucleotide sequences. For each public chain, a later analysis derived a clonal expansion index from normalized ranks of inferred template counts within each repertoire. In a later analysis, generation probabilities were computed using a VDJ recombination model fitted to out-of-frame rearrangements, and the results were checked against IGoR. In a later analysis, TCR-TCR, TCR-HLA and TCR-CMV co-occurrence was scored with hypergeometric tests, and a repertoire-size bias correction was applied to TCR pairs. To estimate false discovery rates, a later analysis permuted the HLA or CMV assignments 20 times. In a later analysis, co-occurring TCRs were grouped with DBSCAN, and TCRdist sequence similarity was added when clustering was performed within HLA-allele-positive subsets. Repertoires with fewer than 30,000 or more than 120,000 public chains were left out of co-occurrence clustering, as were about five repertoires with anomalous nucleotide sharing. TCRdb holds this immuneACCESS table with in-frame rearrangements only. Some clones are missing; in checked studies, unresolved V genes explain under half, and the rest has no known cause. That table furnishes V, J and clone size, whereas the DNA furnished D and trimming. The sample records 100,000 to 150,000 clones, around three quarters of which are singletons. Roughly 2% of the sample comes from the top ten.

V sheds 4 bases and J sheds 2 bases, leaving 17 bases between their ends. CDR1 SGHNT and CDR2 YYREEE are derived from the germline V gene (reference sequence). The CDR3 starts with the cysteine, ends with the phenylalanine, and has 16 residues. The entry retains the CDR3 DNA only, 48 bases that are in frame from base 1. The cohort comprised 670 or so healthy bone marrow donors. At the time of sampling, every cohort member was nominally healthy, though immune exposures that went unrecorded were likely present. The donor tested CMV seronegative and was one of the 352 seronegative cohort members. Every donor gave a peripheral blood sample, and the peripheral blood mononuclear cells from that sample were used for TCR beta sequencing. The Qiagen DNeasy Blood Extraction Kit was used to extract genomic DNA from the blood cell samples. The investigation overall reported the following: Roughly uniform sequencing depth across donors was assumed in presence/absence analyses, although this assumption may not hold. A later genetic analysis associated a missense DCLRE1C variant with V-gene and J-gene trimming of TCR beta chains, and an independent cohort replicated the association. The study gave a list of about 150 TCR beta chains associated with cytomegalovirus. In a later analysis, several top co-occurrence clusters were reported to appear linked to parvovirus B19, influenza, CMV and Epstein-Barr virus. Correlated functional status among segregating V segments might be attributable to linkage disequilibrium, but an unknown experimental factor could not be ruled out. This cohort had only TCR beta chains sequenced, and the lack of alpha or paired-chain data limited which features could be detected. Strong co-occurrence of HLA alleles, especially DR and DQ, made assigning TCR associations to individual alleles difficult. The classifier was reported to diagnose cytomegalovirus status with high specificity and sensitivity in both the original and validation cohorts. CMV serostatus was the only immune exposure information available for the cohort. A cluster of highly shared sequence variants was judged likely to represent a technical artifact of the sequencing pipeline. At a false discovery rate of 0.05, a later analysis linked about 16,000 TCR beta sequences to specific HLA alleles. Because counts were too low, approximately 18 rarely observed V segments, including chromosome 9 orphons, were excluded from the earlier analysis of some 590 of the donors. It was suggested by the authors that the approach could potentially be generalized to other disease states and immunological phenotypes. Because the 87-base-pair reads could not distinguish some IMGT-functional V segments, including TRBV6-2 and TRBV6-3, those segments were excluded. While some public TCRs were present in many individuals, most TCR sequences turned up only very rarely across donors. Because HLA typing was unavailable for some donors at each locus, only the typed subset was used in association tests. In a later analysis, the rate of TCR association differed among HLA loci, with DRB1 alleles having the most associated TCRs and HLA-C alleles having the fewest. A few of the identified cytomegalovirus-associated TCR beta chains were confirmed in vitro to be specific for cytomegalovirus antigens. A later analysis found that most CMV-associated TCR beta chains appeared HLA-restricted, with HLA associations seemingly driven largely by CMV exposure. In a later genetic analysis, fewer N-insertions in productive TCRs were reported among donors in an Asian-associated ancestry cluster than the roughly 700-donor mean. In a later analysis, HLA-associated TCR beta chains were found to be more clonally expanded and to have lower generation probabilities than equally common non-associated chains. A further reported finding was that TCR beta sequences accurately predicted the HLA-A and HLA-B alleles for most subjects in the first cohort. In an earlier analysis of about 600 of the donors, most TCR beta V segments appeared in productive rearrangements about 87% or about 30% of the time, broadly matching IMGT annotations.

The sequencing sample was made of PBMCs. This TCR came from a man aged 18-30 years in good health and CMV-seronegative. This sequence uses TRBV5-4 and TRBJ2-3; the D gene cannot be resolved reliably. CDR3 sequence: CASSPAPPTHTDTQYF. The sequence in DNA is TGTGCCAGCAGCCCCGCCCCTCCCACACACACAGATACGCAGTATTTT.